The T cell receptor (beta chain) described here comes from a study of T cell changes during pregnancy in multiple sclerosis. The CDR3 loop spans 13 amino acids. The method was immunoSEQ multiplex PCR; TCRdb's version includes in-frame clones alone and lacks a portion of them. The sample yields approximately 50,000 clones, approximately 90% seen once. The genes are TRBV21-1 and TRBJ1-1. TRBV21-1 is assigned pseudogene status. The starting material was CD8+ T cells from peripheral blood mononuclear cells, obtained after pregnancy. This clonotype was sampled from a female donor with multiple sclerosis, enrolled in a pregnancy study. CDR3 in DNA: TGTGCCAGCAGCAAAGGAGGGAACACTGAAGCTTTCTTT. This gives the protein CASSKGGNTEAFF.